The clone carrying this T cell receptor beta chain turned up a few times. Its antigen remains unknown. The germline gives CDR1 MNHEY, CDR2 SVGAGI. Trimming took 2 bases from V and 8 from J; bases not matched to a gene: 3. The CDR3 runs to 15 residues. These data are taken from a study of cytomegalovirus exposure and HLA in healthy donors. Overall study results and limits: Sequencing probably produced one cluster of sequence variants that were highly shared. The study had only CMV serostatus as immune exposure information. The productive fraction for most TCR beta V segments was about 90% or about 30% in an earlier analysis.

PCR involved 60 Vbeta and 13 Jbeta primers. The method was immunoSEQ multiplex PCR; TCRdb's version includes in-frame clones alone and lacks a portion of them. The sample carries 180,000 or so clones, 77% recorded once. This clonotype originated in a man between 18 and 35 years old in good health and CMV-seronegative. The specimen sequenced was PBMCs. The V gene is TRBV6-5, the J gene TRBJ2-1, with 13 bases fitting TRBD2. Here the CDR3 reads CASSYGLAGAYEQFF. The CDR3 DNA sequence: TGTGCCAGCAGTTACGGACTAGCGGGAGCATATGAGCAGTTCTTC.